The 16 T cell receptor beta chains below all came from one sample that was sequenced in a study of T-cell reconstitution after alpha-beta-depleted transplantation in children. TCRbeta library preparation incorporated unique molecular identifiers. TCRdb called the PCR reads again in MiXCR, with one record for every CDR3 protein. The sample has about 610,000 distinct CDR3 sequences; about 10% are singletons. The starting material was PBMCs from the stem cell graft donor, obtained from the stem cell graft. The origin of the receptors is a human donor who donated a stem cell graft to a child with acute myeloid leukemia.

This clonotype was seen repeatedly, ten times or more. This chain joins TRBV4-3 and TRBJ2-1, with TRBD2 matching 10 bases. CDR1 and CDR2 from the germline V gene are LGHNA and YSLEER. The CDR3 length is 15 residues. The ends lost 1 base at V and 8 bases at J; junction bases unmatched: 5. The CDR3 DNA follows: TGCGCCAGCAGCCAAGCGAGGACTAGCGGACATGAGCAGTTCTTC. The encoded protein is CASSQARTSGHEQFF.

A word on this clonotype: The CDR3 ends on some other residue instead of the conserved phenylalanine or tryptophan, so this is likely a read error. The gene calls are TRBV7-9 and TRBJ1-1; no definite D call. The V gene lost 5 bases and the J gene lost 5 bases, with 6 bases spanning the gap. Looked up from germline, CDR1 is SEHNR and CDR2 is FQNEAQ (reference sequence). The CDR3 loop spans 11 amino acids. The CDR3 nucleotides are TGTGCCAGCAGCCCGCGAACTGAAGCTTTCCTT. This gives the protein CASSPRTEAFL.

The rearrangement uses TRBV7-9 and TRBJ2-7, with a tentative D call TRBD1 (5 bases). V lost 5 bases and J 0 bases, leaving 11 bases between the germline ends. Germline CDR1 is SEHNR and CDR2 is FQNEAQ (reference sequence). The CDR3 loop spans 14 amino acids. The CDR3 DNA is TGTGCCAGCAGCGCCCAGACAGCCTCCTACGAGCAGTACTTC. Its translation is CASSAQTASYEQYF. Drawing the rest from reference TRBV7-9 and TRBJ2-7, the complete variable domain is DTGVSQNPRHKITKRGQNVTFRCDPISEHNRLYWYRQTLGQGPEFLTYFQNEAQLEKSRLLSDRFSAERPKGSFSTLEIQRTEQGDSAMYLCASSAQTASYEQYFGPGTRLTVT.

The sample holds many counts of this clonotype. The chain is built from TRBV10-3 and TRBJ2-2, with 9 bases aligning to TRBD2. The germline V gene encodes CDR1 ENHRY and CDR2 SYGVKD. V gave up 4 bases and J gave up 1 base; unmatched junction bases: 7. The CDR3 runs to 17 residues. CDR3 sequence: CAISGFSGSVNTGELFF. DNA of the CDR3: TGTGCCATCAGTGGGTTTAGCGGGAGTGTGAACACCGGGGAGCTGTTTTTT.

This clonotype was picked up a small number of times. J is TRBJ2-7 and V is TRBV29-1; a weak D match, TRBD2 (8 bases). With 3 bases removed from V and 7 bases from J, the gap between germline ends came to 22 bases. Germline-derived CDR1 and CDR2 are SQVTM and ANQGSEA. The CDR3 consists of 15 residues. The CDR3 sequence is CSVERGTGGGGEQYF. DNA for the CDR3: TGCAGCGTTGAGAGGGGAACGGGAGGGGGCGGAGAGCAGTACTTC.

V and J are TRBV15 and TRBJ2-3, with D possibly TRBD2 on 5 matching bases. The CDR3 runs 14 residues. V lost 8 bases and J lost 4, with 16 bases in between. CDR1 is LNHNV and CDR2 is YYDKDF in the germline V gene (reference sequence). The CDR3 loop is CATLEEVRADTQYF. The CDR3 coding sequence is TGTGCCACCCTCGAGGAGGTCAGAGCAGATACGCAGTATTTT.

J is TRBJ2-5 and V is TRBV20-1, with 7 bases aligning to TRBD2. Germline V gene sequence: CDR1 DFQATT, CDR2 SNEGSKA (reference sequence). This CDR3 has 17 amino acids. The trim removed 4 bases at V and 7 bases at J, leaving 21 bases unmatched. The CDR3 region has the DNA TGCAGTGCTAAACCTGGAGTGGGAGGGCCCTACGGGAGGACCCAGTACTTC. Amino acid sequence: CSAKPGVGGPYGRTQYF.

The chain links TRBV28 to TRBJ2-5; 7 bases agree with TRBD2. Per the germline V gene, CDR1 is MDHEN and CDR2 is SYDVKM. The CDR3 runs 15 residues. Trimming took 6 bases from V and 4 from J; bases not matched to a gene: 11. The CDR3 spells CASSLLGGVGETQYF. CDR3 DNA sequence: TGTGCCAGCAGCCTATTGGGAGGGGTCGGAGAGACCCAGTACTTC. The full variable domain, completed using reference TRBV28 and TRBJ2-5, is DVKVTQSSRYLVKRTGEKVFLECVQDMDHENMFWYRQDPGLGLRLIYFSYDVKMKEKGDIPEGYSVSREKKERFSLILESASTNQTSMYLCASSLLGGVGETQYFGPGTRLLVL.

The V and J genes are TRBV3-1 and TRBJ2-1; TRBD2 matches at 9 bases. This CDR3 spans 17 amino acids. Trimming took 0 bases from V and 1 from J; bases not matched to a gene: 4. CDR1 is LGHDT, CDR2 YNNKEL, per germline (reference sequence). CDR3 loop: CASSQEALAGSYNEQFF. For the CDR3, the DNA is TGTGCCAGCAGCCAAGAGGCCCTAGCGGGATCCTACAATGAGCAGTTCTTC.

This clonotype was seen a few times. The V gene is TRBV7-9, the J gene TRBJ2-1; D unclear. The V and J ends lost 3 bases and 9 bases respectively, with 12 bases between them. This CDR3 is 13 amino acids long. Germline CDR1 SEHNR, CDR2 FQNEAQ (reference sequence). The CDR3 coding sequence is TGTGCCAGCAGCTTTGACTCTATCGGTGAGCAGTTCTTC. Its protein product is CASSFDSIGEQFF.

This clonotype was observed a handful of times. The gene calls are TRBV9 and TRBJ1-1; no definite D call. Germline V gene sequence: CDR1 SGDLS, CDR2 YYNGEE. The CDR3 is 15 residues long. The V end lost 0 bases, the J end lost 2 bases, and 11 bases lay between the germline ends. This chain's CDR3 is CASSVDPRPNTEAFF. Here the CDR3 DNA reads TGTGCCAGCAGCGTAGACCCCCGACCCAACACTGAAGCTTTCTTT.

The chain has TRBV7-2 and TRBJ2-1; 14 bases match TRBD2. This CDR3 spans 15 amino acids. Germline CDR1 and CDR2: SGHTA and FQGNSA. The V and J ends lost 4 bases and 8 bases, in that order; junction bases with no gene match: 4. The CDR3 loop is CASSWGLAGDYEQFF. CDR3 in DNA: TGTGCCAGCAGCTGGGGACTAGCGGGAGATTATGAGCAGTTCTTC.

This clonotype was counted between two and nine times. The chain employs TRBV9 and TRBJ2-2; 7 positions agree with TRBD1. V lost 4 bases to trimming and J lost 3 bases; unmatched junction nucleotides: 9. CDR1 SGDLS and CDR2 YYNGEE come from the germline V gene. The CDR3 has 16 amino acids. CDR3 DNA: TGTGCCAGCAGCCGTGGACAGGAAGAGTACACCGGGGAGCTGTTTTTT. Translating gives CASSRGQEEYTGELFF. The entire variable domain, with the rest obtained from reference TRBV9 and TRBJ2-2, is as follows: DSGVTQTPKHLITATGQRVTLRCSPRSGDLSVYWYQQSLDQGLQFLIQYYNGEERAKGNILERFSAQQFPDLHSELNLSSLELGDSALYFCASSRGQEEYTGELFFGEGSRLTVL.

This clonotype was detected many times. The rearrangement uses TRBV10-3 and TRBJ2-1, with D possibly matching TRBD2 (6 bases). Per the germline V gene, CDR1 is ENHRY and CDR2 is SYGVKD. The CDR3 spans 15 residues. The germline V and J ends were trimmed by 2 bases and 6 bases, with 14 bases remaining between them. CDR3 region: CAISEPGLTGNEQFF. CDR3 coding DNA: TGTGCCATCAGTGAGCCGGGACTTACGGGCAATGAGCAGTTCTTC.

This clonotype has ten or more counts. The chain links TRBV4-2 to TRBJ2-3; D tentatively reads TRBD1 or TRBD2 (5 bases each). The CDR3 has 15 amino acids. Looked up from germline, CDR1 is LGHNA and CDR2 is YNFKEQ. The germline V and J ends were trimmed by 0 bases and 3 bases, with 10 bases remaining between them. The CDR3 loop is CASSQEGEGTDTQYF. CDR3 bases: TGTGCCAGCAGCCAAGAAGGAGAGGGGACAGATACGCAGTATTTT.

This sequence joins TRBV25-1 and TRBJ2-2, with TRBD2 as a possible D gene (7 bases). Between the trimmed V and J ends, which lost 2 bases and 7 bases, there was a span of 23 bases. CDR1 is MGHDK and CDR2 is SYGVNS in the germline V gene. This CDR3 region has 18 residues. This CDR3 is CASSELPPAGAGGGELFF. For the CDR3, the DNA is TGTGCCAGCAGTGAACTCCCGCCGGCGGGGGCAGGTGGCGGGGAGCTGTTTTTT.